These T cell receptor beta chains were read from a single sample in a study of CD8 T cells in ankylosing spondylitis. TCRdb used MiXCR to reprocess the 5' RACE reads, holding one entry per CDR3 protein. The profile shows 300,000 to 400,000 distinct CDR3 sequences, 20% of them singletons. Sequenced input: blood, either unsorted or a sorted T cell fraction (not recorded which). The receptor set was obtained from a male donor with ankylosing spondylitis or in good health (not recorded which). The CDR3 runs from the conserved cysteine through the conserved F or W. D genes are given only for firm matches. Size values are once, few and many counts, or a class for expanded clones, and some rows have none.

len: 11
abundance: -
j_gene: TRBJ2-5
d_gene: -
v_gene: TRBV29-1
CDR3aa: CSVPTGRDQYF
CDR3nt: TGCAGCGTCCCAACGGGCAGGGACCAGTACTTC

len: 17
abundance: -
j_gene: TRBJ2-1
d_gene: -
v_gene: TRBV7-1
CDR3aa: CASSLPGVKVSYNEQFF
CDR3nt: TGTGCCAGCAGCCTCCCGGGTGTTAAGGTTTCGTACAATGAGCAGTTCTTC

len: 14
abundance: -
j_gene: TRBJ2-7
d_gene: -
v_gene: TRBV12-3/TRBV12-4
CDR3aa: CASSYTGVAYEQYF
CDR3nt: TGTGCCAGCAGCTACACTGGGGTAGCCTACGAGCAGTACTTC

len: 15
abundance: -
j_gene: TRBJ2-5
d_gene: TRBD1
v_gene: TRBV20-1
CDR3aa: CSARIPRTGQETQYF
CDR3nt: TGCAGTGCTCGGATCCCCCGGACAGGGCAAGAGACCCAGTACTTC

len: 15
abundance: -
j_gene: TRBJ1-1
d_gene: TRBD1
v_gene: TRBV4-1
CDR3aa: CASSHETGMNTEAFF
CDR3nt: TGCGCCAGCAGCCACGAGACAGGGATGAACACTGAAGCTTTCTTT

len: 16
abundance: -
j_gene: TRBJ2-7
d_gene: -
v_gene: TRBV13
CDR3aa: CASSRGVRGVDHEQYF
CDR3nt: TGTGCCAGCAGTAGGGGGGTTCGGGGGGTCGACCACGAGCAGTACTTC

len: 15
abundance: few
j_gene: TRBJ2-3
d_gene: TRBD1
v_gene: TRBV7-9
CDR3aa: CASSPTTGWSDTQYF
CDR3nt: TGTGCCAGCAGCCCTACGACAGGGTGGTCAGATACGCAGTATTTT

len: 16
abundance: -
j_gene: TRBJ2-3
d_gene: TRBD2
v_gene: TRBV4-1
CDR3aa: CASSPRTSGHTDTQYF
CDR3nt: TGCGCCAGCAGCCCCCGGACTAGCGGCCACACAGATACGCAGTATTTT

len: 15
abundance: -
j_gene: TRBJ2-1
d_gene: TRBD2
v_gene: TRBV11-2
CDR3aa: CASTPGGGSYNEQFF
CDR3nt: TGTGCCAGCACCCCGGGGGGTGGCTCCTACAATGAGCAGTTCTTC

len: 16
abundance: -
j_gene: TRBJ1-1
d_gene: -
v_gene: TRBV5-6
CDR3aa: CASSSPFSVQNTEAFF
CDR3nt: TGTGCCAGCAGCTCTCCTTTCAGCGTCCAGAACACTGAAGCTTTCTTT

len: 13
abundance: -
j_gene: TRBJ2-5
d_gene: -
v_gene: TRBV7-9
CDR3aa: CASTPTDQETQYF
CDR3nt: TGTGCCAGCACCCCGACAGATCAAGAGACCCAGTACTTC

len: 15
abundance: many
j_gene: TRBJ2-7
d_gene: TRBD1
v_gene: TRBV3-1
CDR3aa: CASSQEWTGAYEQYF
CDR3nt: TGTGCCAGCAGCCAAGAATGGACAGGGGCCTACGAGCAGTACTTC

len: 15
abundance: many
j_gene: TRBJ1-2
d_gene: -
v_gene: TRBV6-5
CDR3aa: CASSYSHLGNYGYTF
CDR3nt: TGTGCCAGCAGTTACTCCCACTTAGGGAACTATGGCTACACCTTC

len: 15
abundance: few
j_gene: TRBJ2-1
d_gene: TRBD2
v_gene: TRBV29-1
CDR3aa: CSVLGASGGRDEQFF
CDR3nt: TGCAGCGTTTTGGGGGCTAGCGGGGGGAGGGATGAGCAGTTCTTC

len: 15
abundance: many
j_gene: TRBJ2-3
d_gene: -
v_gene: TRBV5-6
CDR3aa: CASSLEVTGLDTQYF
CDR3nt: TGTGCCAGCAGCTTGGAGGTGACGGGATTGGATACGCAGTATTTT

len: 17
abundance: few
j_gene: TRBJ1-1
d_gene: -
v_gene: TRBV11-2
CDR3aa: CASSLGRGEGRNTEAFF
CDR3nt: TGTGCCAGCAGCTTAGGCCGTGGGGAGGGAAGGAACACTGAAGCTTTCTTT

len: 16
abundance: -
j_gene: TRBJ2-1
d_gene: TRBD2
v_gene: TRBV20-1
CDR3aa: CSAPAGTSGDYNEQFF
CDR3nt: TGCAGTGCTCCCGCCGGGACTAGCGGGGATTACAATGAGCAGTTCTTC

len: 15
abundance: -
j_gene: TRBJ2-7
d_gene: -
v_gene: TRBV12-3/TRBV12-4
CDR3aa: CASSHSTGPSYEQYF
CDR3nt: TGTGCCAGCAGTCATTCCACAGGCCCCTCCTACGAGCAGTACTTC

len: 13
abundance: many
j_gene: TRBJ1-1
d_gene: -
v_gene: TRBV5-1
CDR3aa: CASSLALGTEAFF
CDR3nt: TGCGCCAGCAGCTTGGCCCTGGGCACTGAAGCTTTCTTT

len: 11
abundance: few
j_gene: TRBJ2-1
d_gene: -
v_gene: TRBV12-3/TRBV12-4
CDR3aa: CASSFGVPQFF
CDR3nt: TGTGCCAGCAGTTTTGGGGTCCCCCAGTTCTTC

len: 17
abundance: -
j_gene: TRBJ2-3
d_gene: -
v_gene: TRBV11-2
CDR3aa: CASSSNAGGSSTDTQYF
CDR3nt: TGTGCCAGCAGCTCCAATGCCGGGGGCTCTAGCACAGATACGCAGTATTTT

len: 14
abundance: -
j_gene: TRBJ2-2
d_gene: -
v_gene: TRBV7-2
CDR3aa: CASQDLGGPGELFF
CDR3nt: TGTGCCAGCCAAGACTTAGGGGGGCCCGGGGAGCTGTTTTTT

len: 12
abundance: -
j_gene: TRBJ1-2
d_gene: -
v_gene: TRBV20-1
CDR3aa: CSARDSGSGYTF
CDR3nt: TGCAGTGCTAGAGATTCCGGGTCCGGCTACACCTTC

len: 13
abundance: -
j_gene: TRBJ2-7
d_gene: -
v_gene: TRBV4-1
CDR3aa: CASSQEDGYEQYF
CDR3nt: TGCGCCAGCAGCCAAGAGGACGGCTACGAGCAGTACTTC